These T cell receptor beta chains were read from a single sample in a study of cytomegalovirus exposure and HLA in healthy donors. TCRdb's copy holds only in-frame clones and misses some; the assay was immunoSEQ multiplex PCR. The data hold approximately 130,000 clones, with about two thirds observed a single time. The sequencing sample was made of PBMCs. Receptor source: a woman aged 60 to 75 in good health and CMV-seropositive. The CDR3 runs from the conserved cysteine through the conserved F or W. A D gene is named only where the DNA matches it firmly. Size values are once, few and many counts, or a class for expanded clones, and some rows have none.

DNA: TGTGCCAGCAGCCAAGATCCCTTCCCCTATGGCTACACCTTC
CDR3: CASSQDPFPYGYTF
J: TRBJ1-2
V: TRBV14
D: NA
size: NA

DNA: TGTGCCAGCACGATATCTCGGATAGCTCTCTATGGCTACACCTTC
CDR3: CASTISRIALYGYTF
J: TRBJ1-2
V: TRBV7-8
D: NA
size: NA

DNA: TGTGCCAGCAGCTCGGGACAGGGGAATGAAAAACTGTTTTTT
CDR3: CASSSGQGNEKLFF
J: TRBJ1-4
V: TRBV11-2
D: TRBD1
size: NA

DNA: TGTGCCAGCAGTGTGCAGAGCGCCTATGGCTACACCTTC
CDR3: CASSVQSAYGYTF
J: TRBJ1-2
V: TRBV6-1
D: NA
size: NA

DNA: TGTGCCAGCACAGCCCTGGGGAGACTGAACACTGAAGCTTTCTTT
CDR3: CASTALGRLNTEAFF
J: TRBJ1-1
V: TRBV9
D: NA
size: NA

DNA: TGTGCCAGCTTAAGGGGGCAGGGAGAGGGTGGCTACACCTTC
CDR3: CASLRGQGEGGYTF
J: TRBJ1-2
V: TRBV7-9
D: TRBD1
size: NA

DNA: TGTGCCAGCACCCTAACGGCGGGAGGGGGGGCGCGGGGCAGGACTGAAGCTTTCTTT
CDR3: CASTLTAGGGARGRTEAFF
J: TRBJ1-1
V: TRBV27
D: NA
size: NA

DNA: TGTGCCAGCAGCCCTACAGGGAATATTAACTCACCCCTCCACTTT
CDR3: CASSPTGNINSPLHF
J: TRBJ1-6
V: TRBV7-3
D: NA
size: NA

DNA: TGTGCCAGCATGCCCGGGACTAGCAGGAGGAATGAGCAGTTCTTC
CDR3: CASMPGTSRRNEQFF
J: TRBJ2-1
V: TRBV27
D: TRBD2
size: NA

DNA: TGCGCCAGCAGATGGACAGGGGGAGGGGACACTGAAGCTTTCTTT
CDR3: CASRWTGGGDTEAFF
J: TRBJ1-1
V: TRBV5-1
D: TRBD1
size: few

DNA: TGTGCCATCAGTGAGCGGGGGATGAACACTGAAGCTTTCTTT
CDR3: CAISERGMNTEAFF
J: TRBJ1-1
V: TRBV10-3
D: NA
size: NA

DNA: TGTGCCAGCAGTTATTGGTCAGGGGCGGATACTGAAGCTTTCTTT
CDR3: CASSYWSGADTEAFF
J: TRBJ1-1
V: TRBV6-5
D: NA
size: NA

DNA: TGTGCCATCAGTAAGGGCCCGGGACAGCCCCAGCATTTT
CDR3: CAISKGPGQPQHF
J: TRBJ1-5
V: TRBV10-3
D: NA
size: NA

DNA: TGTGCCAGCAGCTCCCGGGACACCCACGGATCACCCCTCCACTTT
CDR3: CASSSRDTHGSPLHF
J: TRBJ1-6
V: TRBV13
D: NA
size: NA

DNA: TGTGCCAGTAGTGCTGAAGGAGCGGGGGGCCACAATGAGCAGTTCTTC
CDR3: CASSAEGAGGHNEQFF
J: TRBJ2-1
V: TRBV19
D: TRBD2
size: once

DNA: TGTGCCAGCAGTGAAAGGAGCGCAATGGTGTACGAGCAGTACTTC
CDR3: CASSERSAMVYEQYF
J: TRBJ2-7
V: TRBV2
D: NA
size: NA

DNA: TGTGCCAGCAGCTTAGTTCGGTCTACGGTGAACACTGAAGCTTTCTTT
CDR3: CASSLVRSTVNTEAFF
J: TRBJ1-1
V: TRBV7-8
D: NA
size: NA

DNA: TGTGCCAGCAGTTTAGGACAGGATGAAAAACTGTTTTTT
CDR3: CASSLGQDEKLFF
J: TRBJ1-4
V: TRBV2
D: TRBD1
size: NA

DNA: TGTGCCAGCAGCTTGTCAGGGGAACCCAATCAGCCCCAGCATTTT
CDR3: CASSLSGEPNQPQHF
J: TRBJ1-5
V: TRBV11-2
D: NA
size: NA

DNA: TGTGCCAGCAGTTTTAGGGCAGGGAGGGCCTACGAGCAGTACTTC
CDR3: CASSFRAGRAYEQYF
J: TRBJ2-7
V: TRBV28
D: TRBD2
size: NA

DNA: TGTGCCAGCAGCTTGAGTGGGGGGGTAGAAGCTTTCTTT
CDR3: CASSLSGGVEAFF
J: TRBJ1-1
V: TRBV5-4
D: NA
size: NA

DNA: TGTGCCAGCAGTGATTTGAACAGGGGTAATTCACCCCTCCACTTT
CDR3: CASSDLNRGNSPLHF
J: TRBJ1-6
V: TRBV6-1
D: TRBD1
size: NA

DNA: TGTGCCAGTAGGCCCGGCGCGGGGTTTCGGTCTGGCTACACCTTC
CDR3: CASRPGAGFRSGYTF
J: TRBJ1-2
V: TRBV19
D: NA
size: NA

DNA: TGTGCCAGCAGTGAAGAGGGGGCCTACACTGAAGCTTTCTTT
CDR3: CASSEEGAYTEAFF
J: TRBJ1-1
V: TRBV6-1
D: TRBD1
size: few

DNA: TGCGCCAGCAGCTCGGCGGGGGGGCCGACAGATACGCAGTATTTT
CDR3: CASSSAGGPTDTQYF
J: TRBJ2-3
V: TRBV5-1
D: TRBD2
size: NA

DNA: TGTGCCAGCAGCAAAGGTGGACTAGCGGGGGAGATTAGGGATGAGCAGTTCTTC
CDR3: CASSKGGLAGEIRDEQFF
J: TRBJ2-1
V: TRBV21-1
D: NA
size: NA

DNA: TGTGCCAGCAGCTCCCTCCCGGGGACAGTGTTCTTC
CDR3: CASSSLPGTVFF
J: TRBJ1-2
V: TRBV7-9
D: TRBD1
size: few

DNA: TGCGCCAGCAGCTCAGAACTTCCAGGGGGCTCTGGAAACACCATATATTTT
CDR3: CASSSELPGGSGNTIYF
J: TRBJ1-3
V: TRBV5-1
D: TRBD1
size: NA

DNA: TGCGCCAGCAGCCAAGACGGGTACGTGAAGACTTTCTTT
CDR3: CASSQDGYVKTFF
J: TRBJ1-1
V: TRBV4-1
D: NA
size: NA

DNA: TGTGCCAGCAGCGTATATAGCTATGGCTACACCTTC
CDR3: CASSVYSYGYTF
J: TRBJ1-2
V: TRBV9
D: NA
size: NA

DNA: TGTGCCAGCACCTTTCAGGTCCGGGACACCTCTGGAAACACCATATATTTT
CDR3: CASTFQVRDTSGNTIYF
J: TRBJ1-3
V: TRBV28
D: NA
size: NA

DNA: TGTGCCAGCAGCTTAGCGTCAGGGGATGTCTATGGCTACACCTTC
CDR3: CASSLASGDVYGYTF
J: TRBJ1-2
V: TRBV7-2
D: NA
size: NA

DNA: TGCAGCGTTCCGGGAAATGGCGCAGATACGCAGTATTTT
CDR3: CSVPGNGADTQYF
J: TRBJ2-3
V: TRBV29-1
D: NA
size: NA

DNA: TGTGCCAGCAGCCAAGGACAGGGCGGAGAGACCCAGTACTTC
CDR3: CASSQGQGGETQYF
J: TRBJ2-5
V: TRBV7-6
D: TRBD1
size: NA

DNA: TGTGCCAGCTCTGAGGCCAGCGGGGCCGGCACAGATACGCAGTATTTT
CDR3: CASSEASGAGTDTQYF
J: TRBJ2-3
V: TRBV9
D: TRBD2
size: NA

DNA: TGTGCCATCAGTGAGTCCGGGGACTTCTTCGGAGATACGCAGTATTTT
CDR3: CAISESGDFFGDTQYF
J: TRBJ2-3
V: TRBV10-3
D: NA
size: NA

DNA: TGTGCCAGTAGTGGGGCAGGGGCTCCCACCTACGAGCAGTACTTC
CDR3: CASSGAGAPTYEQYF
J: TRBJ2-7
V: TRBV19
D: NA
size: NA

DNA: TGTGCCAGCAATGACAGGGGGCCATTCGACAATGAGCAGTTCTTC
CDR3: CASNDRGPFDNEQFF
J: TRBJ2-1
V: TRBV2
D: TRBD1
size: NA

DNA: TGCAGCGTGGCACAGAACACTGAAGCTTTCTTT
CDR3: CSVAQNTEAFF
J: TRBJ1-1
V: TRBV29-1
D: NA
size: few

DNA: TGTGCCAGCAGCTCACAGGGGGCTGGATACGAGCAGTACTTC
CDR3: CASSSQGAGYEQYF
J: TRBJ2-7
V: TRBV5-4
D: TRBD1
size: few

DNA: TGTGCCACCACAGGGGACACTGAAGCTTTCTTT
CDR3: CATTGDTEAFF
J: TRBJ1-1
V: TRBV19
D: TRBD1
size: NA

DNA: TGTGCCACCCGGGACAGTCTGACCTACGAGCAGTACTTC
CDR3: CATRDSLTYEQYF
J: TRBJ2-7
V: TRBV13
D: TRBD1
size: NA

DNA: TGTGCCAGCCTCGTTTTAAGGGGAGATACGCAGTATTTT
CDR3: CASLVLRGDTQYF
J: TRBJ2-3
V: TRBV13
D: NA
size: NA

DNA: TGTGCCACCAGCAGAGATTCTGGGACATCTTATGGCTACACCTTC
CDR3: CATSRDSGTSYGYTF
J: TRBJ1-2
V: TRBV15
D: NA
size: NA

DNA: TGTGCCAGCAGCGTTGGGGAGGGGCCTGGTAGGAGGAACACTGAAGCTTTCTTT
CDR3: CASSVGEGPGRRNTEAFF
J: TRBJ1-1
V: TRBV9
D: NA
size: few

DNA: TGTGCCAGCAGCTTAGCCCAGCGCCTCTACAATGAGCAGTTCTTC
CDR3: CASSLAQRLYNEQFF
J: TRBJ2-1
V: TRBV11-2
D: NA
size: NA

DNA: TGCGCCAGCAGCTTGGACAGGCCAGAATATGGCTACACCTTC
CDR3: CASSLDRPEYGYTF
J: TRBJ1-2
V: TRBV5-1
D: NA
size: NA

DNA: TGTGCCAGCAGCTTGCAGATTATCAGCGGGGAGCTGTTTTTT
CDR3: CASSLQIISGELFF
J: TRBJ2-2
V: TRBV7-9
D: NA
size: NA

DNA: TGTGCCAGCAGCCTCCCCCTCGCCGGGCAGCCCCAGCATTTT
CDR3: CASSLPLAGQPQHF
J: TRBJ1-5
V: TRBV7-9
D: NA
size: NA

DNA: TGTGCCAGCAGCTCGGGACAGGGGGTCACCGGGGAGCTGTTTTTT
CDR3: CASSSGQGVTGELFF
J: TRBJ2-2
V: TRBV7-6
D: TRBD1
size: NA

DNA: TGTGCCAGTAGTCTAGCCCTGGGGGGGTACAATGAGCAGTTCTTC
CDR3: CASSLALGGYNEQFF
J: TRBJ2-1
V: TRBV19
D: TRBD2
size: NA

DNA: TGTGCCAGCAGTCCTCACCCCCCCGGGTTGGTGGCTGAAGCTTTCTTT
CDR3: CASSPHPPGLVAEAFF
J: TRBJ1-1
V: TRBV28
D: NA
size: NA

DNA: TGTGCCAGCAGTGCAGGGGGATTTGCCTACACCTTC
CDR3: CASSAGGFAYTF
J: TRBJ1-2
V: TRBV2
D: TRBD1
size: NA

DNA: TGCGCCAGCAGCCAAGATCCTAGCGGCCAAGAGACCCAGTACTTC
CDR3: CASSQDPSGQETQYF
J: TRBJ2-5
V: TRBV4-1
D: TRBD2
size: NA